The 18 T cell receptor beta chains below all came from one sample that was sequenced in a study of T cell responses to AZD1222 COVID-19 vaccine. Clones were sequenced by immunoSEQ multiplex PCR, and TCRdb holds only the in-frame ones, with some missing. The data hold 95,000 to 110,000 clones, with 80% to 90% observed a single time. The sequencing used peripheral blood, collected on day 0 of AZD1222 vaccination. All receptors come from an adult in good health.

The chain recombines TRBV7-2 with TRBJ2-2, with 8 bases fitting TRBD2. J lost 3 bases, V lost 1 base, and 4 bases had no gene match. CDR3 length equals 16 residues. The germline CDR1 and CDR2 sequences are SGHTA and FQGNSA. The CDR3: CASSLVLGRDTGELFF. In DNA form, the CDR3 reads TGTGCCAGCAGCTTAGTCCTCGGGAGGGACACCGGGGAGCTGTTTTTT.

The genes are TRBV6-6 and TRBJ2-2; D remains ambiguous. CDR1 is MNHNY and CDR2 is SVGAGI in the germline V gene (reference sequence). The CDR3 consists of 14 residues. Trimming took off 6 bases at V and 0 bases at J, with 8 bases between the two ends. Written as DNA, the CDR3 is TGTGCCAGCAGGCCCGGAACGAACACCGGGGAGCTGTTTTTT. This gives the protein CASRPGTNTGELFF.

The chain couples TRBV6-2 or TRBV6-3 to TRBJ2-5, with D perhaps TRBD1 (7 bases). V gave up 0 bases and J gave up 3 bases, with 20 bases separating them. CDR1 and CDR2 from the germline V gene are MNHEY and SVGEGT. This CDR3 region has 18 residues. The CDR3 coding sequence is TGTGCCAGCAGTTACTCGATATTGCGGGACAGAGAAGAAGAGACCCAGTACTTC. Protein: CASSYSILRDREEETQYF.

The chain joins TRBV7-2 to TRBJ1-2, with no clear D. V lost 5 bases, J lost 7 bases, and 11 bases lay in between. CDR3 size: 12 residues. CDR1 and CDR2 from the germline V gene are SGHTA and FQGNSA. The CDR3 is CASSLTRVGYTF. The CDR3 bases are TGTGCCAGCAGCCTTACACGGGTTGGCTACACCTTC.

V usage is TRBV19 and J usage is TRBJ2-3, with 9 bases lining up with TRBD2. Trimming took 3 bases from V and 4 from J; bases not matched to a gene: 5. The CDR3 length is 15 residues. CDR1 is LNHDA and CDR2 is SQIVND in the germline V gene (reference sequence). The CDR3 reads CASSMIAGEPDTQYF. DNA for the CDR3: TGTGCCAGTAGTATGATAGCGGGAGAGCCAGATACGCAGTATTTT.

This rearrangement joins TRBV7-6 to TRBJ1-2; D may be TRBD1 (6 bases). The CDR3 is made up of 12 amino acids. The germline CDR1 and CDR2 sequences are SGHVS and FNYEAQ. The V gene lost 4 bases and the J gene lost 8 bases, with 11 bases spanning the gap. CDR3 nucleotide sequence: TGTGCCAGCAGCTCCGGACAGAGGGGCTACACCTTC. Residues: CASSSGQRGYTF.

The V gene is TRBV28, the J gene TRBJ2-7; 9 bases fit TRBD1. J lost 3 bases, V lost 6 bases, and 6 bases had no gene match. The CDR3 totals 14 residues. The germline CDR1 and CDR2 sequences are MDHEN and SYDVKM. The CDR3 here is CASSLQGAGYEQYF. The CDR3 DNA is TGTGCCAGCAGCTTACAGGGGGCAGGCTACGAGCAGTACTTC.

The rearrangement uses TRBV25-1 and TRBJ2-3; 7 positions match TRBD2. V lost 7 bases and J lost 6; bases outside the gene matches: 10. The CDR3 extends over 14 amino acids. CDR1 is MGHDK and CDR2 is SYGVNS in the germline V gene. The CDR3 reads CASTAHGRRDTQYF. The CDR3 DNA reads TGTGCCAGCACGGCCCACGGGAGGCGCGATACGCAGTATTTT.

This sequence joins TRBV28 and TRBJ2-1, with D perhaps TRBD2 (5 bases). The CDR3 loop spans 16 amino acids. Germline CDR1 and CDR2: MDHEN and SYDVKM. V lost 5 bases and J 1 base, leaving 15 bases between the germline ends. The CDR3 reads CASSRTRAGSYNEQFF. The CDR3 nucleotides read TGTGCCAGCAGTCGTACTAGAGCCGGGTCCTACAATGAGCAGTTCTTC.

The V call is TRBV4-3, the J call TRBJ2-1; the match to TRBD2 covers 7 bases. Trimming cost V 0 bases and J 8 bases; bases outside gene matches: 16. Germline V gene lookup returns CDR1 LGHNA and CDR2 YSLEER. This CDR3 is 18 amino acids long. In nucleotides, the CDR3 is TGCGCCAGCAGCCAAGAAAGTGCGGGAGTAAAAGTCGTCGATGAGCAGTTCTTC. Translation gives CASSQESAGVKVVDEQFF.

The chain employs TRBV27 and TRBJ2-2, with TRBD2 matching over 11 bases. This CDR3 is 19 amino acids long. V lost 6 bases, J lost 1 base, and 13 bases stayed unmatched. Germline V gives CDR1 MNHEY, CDR2 SMNVEV (reference sequence). The CDR3, as DNA: TGTGCCAGCAGCTCCTCTAGCGGGAGGATAAATGGGAACACCGGGGAGCTGTTTTTT. Its translation: CASSSSSGRINGNTGELFF.

The chain joins TRBV7-6 to TRBJ2-7, with 8 bases that match TRBD1. This CDR3 comprises 14 residues. The germline V gene encodes CDR1 SGHVS and CDR2 FNYEAQ. V lost 6 bases and J lost 0; bases outside the gene matches: 4. As DNA, the CDR3 is TGTGCCAGCAGTTCCGGGACAGGCTCCTACGAGCAGTACTTC. This codes for CASSSGTGSYEQYF.

The chain links TRBV18 to TRBJ1-4; unclear D gene. The CDR3 has 14 residues. The V end was cut by 0 bases, the J end by 4 bases, with 6 bases between. Germline CDR1 KGHSH, CDR2 LQKENI. The CDR3 sequence: CASSPPGINEKLFF. CDR3 bases: TGTGCCAGCTCACCACCTGGGATTAATGAAAAACTGTTTTTT.

The chain links TRBV18 to TRBJ2-5, with TRBD1 matching 7 bases. The length of the CDR3 is 15 residues. Germline loops: CDR1 KGHSH, CDR2 LQKENI. The trim removed 4 bases at V and 3 bases at J, leaving 8 bases unmatched. DNA of the CDR3: TGTGCCAGCTCACTACAGAGGGGGACAGAAGAGACCCAGTACTTC. Protein: CASSLQRGTEETQYF.

The rearrangement joins TRBV12-3 or TRBV12-4 to TRBJ1-5; no clear D. The length of the CDR3 is 13 residues. V lost 8 bases and J lost 5, with 13 bases in between. The CDR3 nucleotides read TGTGCCAGCTCGGACGGGTCCCATCAGCCCCAGCATTTT. This sequence encodes CASSDGSHQPQHF.

The chain has TRBV9 and TRBJ1-4, with 7 nucleotides matching TRBD1. The CDR3 sequence is 14 residues long. V gave up 4 bases and J gave up 8 bases; unmatched junction bases: 8. Germline V gene sequence: CDR1 SGDLS, CDR2 YYNGEE. CDR3: CASSSPGQVEKLFF. In DNA, the CDR3 is TGTGCCAGCAGCTCACCAGGACAGGTAGAAAAACTGTTTTTT.

In regard to this clone: One junction end disagrees with the germline gene, perhaps due to a read error. The chain has TRBV6-5 and TRBJ1-1; a possible D gene is TRBD1 (5 bases). The CDR3 contains 13 residues. CDR1 is MNHEY and CDR2 is SVGAGI in the germline V gene. CDR3 sequence (DNA): TGTGCCAGCGGTTACAGGTTAAACACTGAAGCTTTCTTT. As protein: CASGYRLNTEAFF.

The chain links TRBV3-1 (or the pseudogene TRBV3-2) to TRBJ1-2; no reliable D call. V was cut by 1 base and J by 9 bases, with 9 bases left in between. This CDR3 spans 12 amino acids. Germline V gene data show CDR1 as LGHDT and CDR2 as YNNKEL (reference sequence). CDR3 region: CASSQGVGRYTF. The CDR3 region has the DNA TGTGCCAGCAGCCAAGGGGTAGGCCGCTACACCTTC.